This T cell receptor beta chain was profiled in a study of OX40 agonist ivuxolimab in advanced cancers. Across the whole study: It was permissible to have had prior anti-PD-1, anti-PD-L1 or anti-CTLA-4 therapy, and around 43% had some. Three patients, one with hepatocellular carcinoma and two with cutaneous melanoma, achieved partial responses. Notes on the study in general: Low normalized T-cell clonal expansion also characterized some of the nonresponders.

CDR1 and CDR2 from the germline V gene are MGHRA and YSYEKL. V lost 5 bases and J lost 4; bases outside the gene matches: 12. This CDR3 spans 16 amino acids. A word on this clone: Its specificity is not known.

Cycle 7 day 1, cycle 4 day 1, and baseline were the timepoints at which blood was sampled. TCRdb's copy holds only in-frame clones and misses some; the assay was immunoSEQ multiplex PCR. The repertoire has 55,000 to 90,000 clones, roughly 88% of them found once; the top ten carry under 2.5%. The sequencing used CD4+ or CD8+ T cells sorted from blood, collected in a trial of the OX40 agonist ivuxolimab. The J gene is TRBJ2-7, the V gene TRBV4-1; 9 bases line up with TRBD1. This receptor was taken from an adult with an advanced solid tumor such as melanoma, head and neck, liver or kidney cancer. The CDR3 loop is CASSSPSTGTGYEQYF. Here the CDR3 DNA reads TGCGCCAGCAGCTCCCCTTCCACCGGGACAGGGTACGAGCAGTACTTC.